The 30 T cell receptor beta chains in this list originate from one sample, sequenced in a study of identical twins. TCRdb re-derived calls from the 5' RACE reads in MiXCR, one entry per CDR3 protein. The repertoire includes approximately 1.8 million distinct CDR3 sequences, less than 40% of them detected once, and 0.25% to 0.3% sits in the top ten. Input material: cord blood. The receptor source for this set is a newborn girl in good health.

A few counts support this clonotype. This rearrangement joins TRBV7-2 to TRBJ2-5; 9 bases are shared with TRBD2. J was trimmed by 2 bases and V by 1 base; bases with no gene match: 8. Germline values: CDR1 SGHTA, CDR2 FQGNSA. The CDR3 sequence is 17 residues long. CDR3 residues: CASSLVLRAGGQETQYF. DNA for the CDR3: TGTGCCAGCAGCTTAGTTTTGAGGGCGGGAGGGCAAGAGACCCAGTACTTC.

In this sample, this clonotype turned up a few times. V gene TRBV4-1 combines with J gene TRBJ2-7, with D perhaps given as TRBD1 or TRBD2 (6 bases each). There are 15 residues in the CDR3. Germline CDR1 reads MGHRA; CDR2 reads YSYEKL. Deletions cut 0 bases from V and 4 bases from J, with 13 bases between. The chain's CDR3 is CASSQDPGALYEQYF. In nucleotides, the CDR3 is TGCGCCAGCAGCCAAGATCCGGGGGCCTTATACGAGCAGTACTTC.

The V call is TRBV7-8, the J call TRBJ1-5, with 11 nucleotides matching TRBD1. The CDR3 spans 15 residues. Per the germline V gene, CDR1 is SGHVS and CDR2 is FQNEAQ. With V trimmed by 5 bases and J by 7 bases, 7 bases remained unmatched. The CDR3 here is CASSPDRGLRQPQHF. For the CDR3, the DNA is TGTGCCAGCAGCCCGGACAGGGGGCTTCGACAGCCCCAGCATTTT.

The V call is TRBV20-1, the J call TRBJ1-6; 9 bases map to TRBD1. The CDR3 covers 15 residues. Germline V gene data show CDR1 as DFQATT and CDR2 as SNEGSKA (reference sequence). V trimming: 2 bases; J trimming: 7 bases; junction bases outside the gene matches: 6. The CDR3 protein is CSARTGQGRNSPLHF. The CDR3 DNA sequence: TGCAGTGCTAGAACCGGACAGGGGAGGAATTCACCCCTCCACTTT.

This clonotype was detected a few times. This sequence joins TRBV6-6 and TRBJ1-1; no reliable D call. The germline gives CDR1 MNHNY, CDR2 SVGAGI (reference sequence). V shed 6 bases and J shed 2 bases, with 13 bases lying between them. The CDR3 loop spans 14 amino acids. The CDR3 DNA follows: TGTGCCAGCAGCGGCGCGTTCAATAACACTGAAGCTTTCTTT. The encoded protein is CASSGAFNNTEAFF.

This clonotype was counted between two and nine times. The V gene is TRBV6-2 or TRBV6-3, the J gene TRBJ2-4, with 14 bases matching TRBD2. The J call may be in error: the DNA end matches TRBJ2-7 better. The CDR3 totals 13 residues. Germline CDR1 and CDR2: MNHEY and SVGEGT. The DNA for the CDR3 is TGTGCCAGCCGGGGACTAGCGGGAGACGAGCAGTACTTC. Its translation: CASRGLAGDEQYF.

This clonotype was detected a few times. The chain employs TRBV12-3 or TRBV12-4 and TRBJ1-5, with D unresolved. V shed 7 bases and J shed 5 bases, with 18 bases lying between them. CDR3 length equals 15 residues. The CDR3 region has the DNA TGTGCCAGCACCCTCGGACCTGGTCGGGATCAGCCCCAGCATTTT. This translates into CASTLGPGRDQPQHF.

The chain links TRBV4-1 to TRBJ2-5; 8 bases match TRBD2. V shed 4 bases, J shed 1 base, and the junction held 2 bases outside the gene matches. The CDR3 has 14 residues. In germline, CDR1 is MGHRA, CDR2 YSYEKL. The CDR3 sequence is CASSRLASQETQYF. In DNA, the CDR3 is TGCGCCAGCAGCCGACTAGCGTCCCAAGAGACCCAGTACTTC.

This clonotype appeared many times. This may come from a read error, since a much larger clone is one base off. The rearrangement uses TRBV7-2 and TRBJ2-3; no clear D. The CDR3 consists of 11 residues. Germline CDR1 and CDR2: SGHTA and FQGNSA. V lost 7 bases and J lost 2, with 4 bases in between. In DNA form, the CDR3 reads TGTGCCAGCACCATCACAGATACGCAGTATTTT. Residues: CASTITDTQYF.

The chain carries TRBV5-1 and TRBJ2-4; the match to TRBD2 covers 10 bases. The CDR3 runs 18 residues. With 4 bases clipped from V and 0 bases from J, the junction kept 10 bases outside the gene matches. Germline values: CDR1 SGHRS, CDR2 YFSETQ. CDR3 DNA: TGCGCCAGCAGCGACGGACTAGCGGAACCCCTAGCCAAAAACATTCAGTACTTC. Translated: CASSDGLAEPLAKNIQYF.

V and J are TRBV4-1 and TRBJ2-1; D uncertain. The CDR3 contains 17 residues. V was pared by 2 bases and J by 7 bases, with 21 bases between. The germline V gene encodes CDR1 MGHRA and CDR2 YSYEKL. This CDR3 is CASSQHLPAAVENEQFF. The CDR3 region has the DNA TGCGCCAGCAGCCAACACCTACCAGCCGCGGTGGAAAATGAGCAGTTCTTC.

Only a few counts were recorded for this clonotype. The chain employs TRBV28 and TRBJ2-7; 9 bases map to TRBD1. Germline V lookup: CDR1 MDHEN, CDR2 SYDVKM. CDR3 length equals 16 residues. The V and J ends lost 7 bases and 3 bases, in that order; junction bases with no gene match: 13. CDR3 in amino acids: CASTPWGTGRGYEQYF. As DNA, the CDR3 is TGTGCCAGCACTCCCTGGGGGACAGGGAGAGGCTACGAGCAGTACTTC.

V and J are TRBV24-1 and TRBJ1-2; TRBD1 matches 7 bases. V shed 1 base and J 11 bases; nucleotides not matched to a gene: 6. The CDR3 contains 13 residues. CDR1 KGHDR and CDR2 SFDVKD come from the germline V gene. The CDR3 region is CATSDFGTADYTF. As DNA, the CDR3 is TGTGCCACCAGTGATTTCGGGACAGCCGATTACACCTTC.

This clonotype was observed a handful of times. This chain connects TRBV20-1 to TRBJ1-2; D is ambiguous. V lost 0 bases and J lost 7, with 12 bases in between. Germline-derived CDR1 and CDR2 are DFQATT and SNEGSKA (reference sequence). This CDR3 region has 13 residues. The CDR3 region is CSAREAGVGGYTF. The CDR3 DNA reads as TGCAGTGCTAGAGAGGCCGGGGTCGGTGGCTACACCTTC.

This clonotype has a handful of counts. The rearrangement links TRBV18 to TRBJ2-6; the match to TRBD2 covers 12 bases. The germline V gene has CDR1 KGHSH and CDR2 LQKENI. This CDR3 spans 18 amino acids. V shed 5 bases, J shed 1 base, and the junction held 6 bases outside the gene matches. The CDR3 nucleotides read TGTGCCAGCTCATCGAGACTAGCGGGGGTATCTGGGGCCAACGTCCTGACTTTC. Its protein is CASSSRLAGVSGANVLTF.

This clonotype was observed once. The CDR3 nucleotides read TGTGCCAGCAGCCGGGATGGGCTGGGCACCGGGGAGCTGTTTTTT. Its translation is CASSRDGLGTGELFF. V usage is TRBV4-2 and J usage is TRBJ2-2; no reliable D call. CDR1 and CDR2 (germline): LGHNA, YNFKEQ. The CDR3 consists of 15 residues. The V end was cut by 4 bases, the J end by 4 bases, with 13 bases between.

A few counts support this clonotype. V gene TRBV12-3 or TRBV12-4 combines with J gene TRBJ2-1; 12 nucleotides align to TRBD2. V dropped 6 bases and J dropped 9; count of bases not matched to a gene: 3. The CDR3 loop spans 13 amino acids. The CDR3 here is CASRTSGGSEQFF. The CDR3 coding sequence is TGTGCCAGCAGAACTAGCGGGGGGTCTGAGCAGTTCTTC.

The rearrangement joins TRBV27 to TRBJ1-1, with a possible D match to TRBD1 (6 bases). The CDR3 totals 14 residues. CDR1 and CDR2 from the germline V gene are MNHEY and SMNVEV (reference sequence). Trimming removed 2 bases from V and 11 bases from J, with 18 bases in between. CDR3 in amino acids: CASSLKATGGSAFF. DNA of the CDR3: TGTGCCAGCAGTTTAAAGGCGACAGGAGGGTCGGCTTTCTTT.

CDR3 sequence (DNA): TGTGCCATCAGGGGACAGGGGGCCAATGAGCAGTTCTTC. Translating gives CAIRGQGANEQFF. V gene TRBV10-3 combines with J gene TRBJ2-1; 12 nucleotides line up with TRBD1. CDR3 size: 13 residues. Germline values: CDR1 ENHRY, CDR2 SYGVKD. Trimming removed 6 bases from V and 6 bases from J; junction bases left unmatched: 0.

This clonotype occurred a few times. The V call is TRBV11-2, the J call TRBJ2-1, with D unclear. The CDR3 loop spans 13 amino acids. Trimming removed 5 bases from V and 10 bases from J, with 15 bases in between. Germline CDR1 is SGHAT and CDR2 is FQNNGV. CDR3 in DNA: TGTGCCAGCAGCCTGATGGGTTGGACGGAGCAGTTCTTC. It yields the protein CASSLMGWTEQFF.

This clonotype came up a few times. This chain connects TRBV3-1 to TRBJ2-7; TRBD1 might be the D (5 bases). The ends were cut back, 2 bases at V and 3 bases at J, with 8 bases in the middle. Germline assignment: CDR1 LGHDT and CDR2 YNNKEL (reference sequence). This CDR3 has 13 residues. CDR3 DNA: TGTGCCAGCAGCCAACAGGGAATCTACGAGCAGTACTTC. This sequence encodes CASSQQGIYEQYF.

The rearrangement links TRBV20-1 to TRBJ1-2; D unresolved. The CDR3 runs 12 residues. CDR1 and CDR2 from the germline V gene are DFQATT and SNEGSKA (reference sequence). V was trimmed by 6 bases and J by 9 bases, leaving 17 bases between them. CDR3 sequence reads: CSAEREGRSYTF. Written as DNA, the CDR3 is TGCAGTGCCGAGAGGGAAGGGAGGAGCTACACCTTC.

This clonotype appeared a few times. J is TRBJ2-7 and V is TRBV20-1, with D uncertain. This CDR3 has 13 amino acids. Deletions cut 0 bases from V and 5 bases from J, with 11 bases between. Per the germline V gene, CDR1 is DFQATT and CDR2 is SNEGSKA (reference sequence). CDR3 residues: CSARDFSEHEQYF. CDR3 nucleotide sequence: TGCAGTGCTAGAGATTTTAGTGAGCACGAGCAGTACTTC.

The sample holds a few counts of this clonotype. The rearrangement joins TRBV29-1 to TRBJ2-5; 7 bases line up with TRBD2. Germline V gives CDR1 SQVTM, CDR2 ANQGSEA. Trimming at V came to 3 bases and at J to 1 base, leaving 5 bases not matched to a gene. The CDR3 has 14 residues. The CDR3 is CSVDAGRSQETQYF. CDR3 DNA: TGCAGCGTTGATGCCGGGAGGTCCCAAGAGACCCAGTACTTC.

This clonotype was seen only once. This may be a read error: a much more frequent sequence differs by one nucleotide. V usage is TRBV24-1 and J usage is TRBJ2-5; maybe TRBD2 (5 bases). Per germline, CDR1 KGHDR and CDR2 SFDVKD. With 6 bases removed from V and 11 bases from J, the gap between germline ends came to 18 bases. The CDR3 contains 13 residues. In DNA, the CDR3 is TGTGCCACCAGTTCGAATGGAGGAAATGAGCAGTACTTC. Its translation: CATSSNGGNEQYF.

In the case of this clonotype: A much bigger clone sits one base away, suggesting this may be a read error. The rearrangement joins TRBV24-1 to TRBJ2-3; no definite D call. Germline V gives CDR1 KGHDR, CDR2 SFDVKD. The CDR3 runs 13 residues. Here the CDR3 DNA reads TGTGCCACCAGTGAGCAGACTCCAGATACGCGGTATTTT. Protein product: CATSEQTPDTRYF.

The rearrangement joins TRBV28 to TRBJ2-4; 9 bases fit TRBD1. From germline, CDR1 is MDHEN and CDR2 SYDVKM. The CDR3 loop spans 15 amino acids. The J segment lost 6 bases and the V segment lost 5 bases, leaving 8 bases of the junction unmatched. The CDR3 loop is CASSDYLDRGNIQYF. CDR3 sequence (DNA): TGTGCCAGCAGTGATTATTTGGACAGGGGAAACATTCAGTACTTC.

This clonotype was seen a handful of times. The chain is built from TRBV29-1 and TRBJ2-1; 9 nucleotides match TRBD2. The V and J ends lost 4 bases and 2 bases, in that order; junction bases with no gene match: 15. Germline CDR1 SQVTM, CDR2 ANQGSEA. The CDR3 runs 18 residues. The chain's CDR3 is CSVASEANSGGAYNEQFF. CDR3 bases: TGCAGCGTTGCCTCCGAGGCCAATAGCGGGGGTGCCTACAATGAGCAGTTCTTC.

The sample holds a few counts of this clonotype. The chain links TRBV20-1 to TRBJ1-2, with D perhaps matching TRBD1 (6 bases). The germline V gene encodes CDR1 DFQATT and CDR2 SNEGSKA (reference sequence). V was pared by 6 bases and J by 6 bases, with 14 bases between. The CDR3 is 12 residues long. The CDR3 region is CSAPYRENGYTF. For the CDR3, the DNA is TGCAGTGCCCCTTACAGGGAAAATGGCTACACCTTC.

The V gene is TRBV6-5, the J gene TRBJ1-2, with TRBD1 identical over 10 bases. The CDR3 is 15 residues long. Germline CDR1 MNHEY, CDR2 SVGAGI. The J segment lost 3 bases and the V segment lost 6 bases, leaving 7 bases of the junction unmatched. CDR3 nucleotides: TGTGCCAGCAGCCCCGACAGGGGGCCTGACTATGGCTACACCTTC. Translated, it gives CASSPDRGPDYGYTF.